This section outlines one T cell receptor beta chain sequence together with its context. Its target is not known. This entry belongs to a study of T cell responses to AZD1222 COVID-19 vaccine. Whole-study findings and limits: Donors skewed white British and female; clonal diversity was possibly underestimated. As reported, nearly half of all spike-specific TCRs target variant regions that are unmutated. Baseline serostatus was positive in only six AZD1222 recipients. Vaccine-associated CD4 TCRs spanned spike, dominant at 160-218 and 743-854.

Generated by immunoSEQ multiplex PCR, the TCRdb table keeps only in-frame clones and is missing some. This listing includes over 120,000 clones. This CDR3 contains 15 residues. CDR1 and CDR2 from the germline V gene are LGHDT and YNNKEL (reference sequence). Trimming at V came to 3 bases and at J to 1 base, leaving 5 bases not matched to a gene. The receptor was derived from an adult in good health. This chain links TRBV3-1 (or the pseudogene TRBV3-2) with TRBJ1-2, with 7 bases fitting TRBD1. Input material: peripheral blood. The CDR3: CASSQRGLNNYGYTF. The CDR3 DNA follows: TGTGCCAGCAGCCAGAGGGGGCTAAATAACTATGGCTACACCTTC.